This section outlines one TCR beta chain sequence together with its context. The target antigen is unknown. Criteria for exclusion of patients were uncontrolled infection, other autoimmune disease, pregnancy or lactation. This sample is part of a study of T cells in Graves' hyperthyroidism and ophthalmopathy. For the study at large: Initial diagnosis, before any treatment, was when peripheral blood was collected.

Study-wide points: Most clonotypes that expanded in the thyroid above 0.001 also showed up in blood. The model's output predicted ophthalmopathy at a median of roughly 6 months prior to onset.

Authors of the study amplified TCR beta CDR3 regions from RNA transcripts. The HTBI set primed first-round TCR CDR3 RT-PCR. TCRdb reprocessed the multiplex PCR reads via MiXCR and lists one record per CDR3 protein. The sample consists of about 37,000 distinct CDR3 sequences, around 53% of them appearing once. The sample was blood. This TCR derives from a man in his forties with Graves' ophthalmopathy.

In DNA form, the CDR3 reads TGCAGTGCTGGGGGACTAGCGGGAGTTGAGCAGTACTTC. Translated, it gives CSAGGLAGVEQYF. This chain uses TRBV20-1 with TRBJ2-7; 14 nucleotides agree with TRBD2. The CDR3 has 13 residues. Per germline, CDR1 DFQATT and CDR2 SNEGSKA (reference sequence). The V gene end was trimmed by 5 bases and the J gene end by 7 bases; junction bases not matched to a gene: 4.